The sequence of this T cell receptor beta chain was determined in a study of cytomegalovirus exposure and HLA in healthy donors (dated by TCRdb to about 2017). Looking at the study overall: The roughly 650 repertoires of the first cohort and the 120 validation repertoires were produced on the same platform, according to a later analysis. The study aimed to test whether signatures of past pathogen exposure could be identified by cataloging public T cell receptors. High-throughput TCR immunosequencing, statistical association of individual TCRs with disease status, and machine learning were combined to predict cytomegalovirus infection status. In addition to the first cohort of around 670 subjects, a separate validation cohort of 120 different subjects was used.

The receptor library was made with the immunoSEQ multiplex PCR assay. The paper's processing steps were these. A statistical classification framework was developed to diagnose cytomegalovirus status using the catalog of TCR beta chain sequences. TCRdb's version of the immuneACCESS table is confined to in-frame rearrangements and falls short of the full clone set. An unresolved V gene accounts for under half of the shortfall where checked; the remainder is of unknown origin. Clone size and the V and J calls come from that table; the DNA yielded D and trimming. A total of about 360,000 clones appear in this sample, around 86% of them only once. The ten largest make up 0.83% of the sample. CDR1 and CDR2, per the germline V gene, are SNHLY and FYNNEI. The CDR3 goes from the cysteine to the phenylalanine over 15 residues. The DNA shown is the 45-base CDR3, in frame from base 1. At the junction V is shortened by 5 bases and J by 4 bases, with 15 bases in between.

As regards this clone: Its antigen specificity is not known. Base qualities are missing; no much larger clone stands one base away.

The donors belonged to the validation cohort of about 110 subjects, which was separate from the approximately 660-subject first cohort. The research as a whole found: A later analysis lacked HLA typing for the validation cohort, so it scored co-occurrence in that cohort across all 120 repertoires. The study gave a list of around 170 TCR beta chains associated with cytomegalovirus. The classifier was reported to diagnose cytomegalovirus status with high specificity and sensitivity in both the original and validation cohorts. While some public TCRs were present in many individuals, most TCR sequences turned up only very rarely across donors. According to the authors, the approach could potentially be generalized to other disease states and immunological phenotypes. Of the cluster scores, around 95% were above 0 in a later analysis, which found that TCRs clustered in the first cohort also tended to co-occur in the 90 to 150 validation repertoires. In vitro tests confirmed that three of the cytomegalovirus-associated TCR beta chains recognize cytomegalovirus antigens.

Recombination linked TRBV2 to TRBJ1-5; matching of 5 bases hints at TRBD1 as the D gene. The sequence came from a young woman in good health and CMV-seronegative. Sample: PBMCs. The nucleotides are TGTGCCAGCAGTTGGATAACGGAGGGGAATCAGCCCCAGCATTTT. Protein translation: CASSWITEGNQPQHF.